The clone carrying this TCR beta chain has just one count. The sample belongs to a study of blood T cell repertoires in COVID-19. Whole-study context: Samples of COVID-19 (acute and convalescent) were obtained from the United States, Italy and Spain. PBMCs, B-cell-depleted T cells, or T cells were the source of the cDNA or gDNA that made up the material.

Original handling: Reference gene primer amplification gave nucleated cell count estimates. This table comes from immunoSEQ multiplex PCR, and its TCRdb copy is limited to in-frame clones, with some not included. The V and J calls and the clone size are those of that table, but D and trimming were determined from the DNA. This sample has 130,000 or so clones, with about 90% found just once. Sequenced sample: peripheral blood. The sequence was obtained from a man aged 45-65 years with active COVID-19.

DNA of the CDR3: TGTGCCAGCAGCTTACCGGGACAGGGGGAGTCAGATACGCAGTATTTT. This codes for CASSLPGQGESDTQYF. The chain couples TRBV7-2 to TRBJ2-3; 11 bases line up with TRBD1. CDR1 and CDR2 (germline): SGHTA, FQGNSA. This CDR3 has 16 amino acids. V was clipped by 2 bases and J by 4 bases; unmatched bases: 5.